This T cell receptor (beta chain) was obtained from a study of OX40 agonist ivuxolimab in advanced cancers. Using immunoSEQ multiplex PCR, the repertoire was profiled, and TCRdb retains in-frame clones only, with some absent. Counted here are about 72,000 clones, roughly 80% occurring once; the ten biggest clones make up roughly 5.3%. The CDR3 loop spans 14 amino acids. CDR1 MNHNS and CDR2 SASEGT come from the germline V gene. V shed 4 bases and J shed 3 bases, with 10 bases lying between them. Autoimmune disease history or systemic immunosuppression led to patients being barred. Material: CD4+ or CD8+ T cells sorted from blood, obtained in a trial of the OX40 agonist ivuxolimab. This TCR was sampled from an adult with an advanced solid tumor such as melanoma, head and neck, liver or kidney cancer. This sequence joins TRBV6-1 and TRBJ1-3; D is ambiguous. The CDR3 DNA sequence: TGTGCCAGCAGTGGAGGGTGGGGTGGAAACACCATATATTTT. It yields the protein CASSGGWGGNTIYF.